This T cell receptor beta chain was sequenced for a study of T-cell memory formation after mild COVID-19. About the research overall: Largely donor-specific sequence clusters came from two donors.

Study-level findings and limits: Contracting clones from day 15 to 85 had balanced CD4/CD8; later expanders favoured CD4+.

Germline-derived CDR1 and CDR2 are SGHVS and FQNEAQ. The CDR3 extends over 15 amino acids. The V and J ends lost 5 bases and 0 bases, in that order; junction bases with no gene match: 5. Worth noting for this clonotype: Its antigen is still unknown.

The authors produced TCR alpha and TCR beta cDNA libraries with sample barcodes and UMIs by 5'RACE using constant-segment primers. Each CDR3 protein gets one entry after TCRdb re-called the 5' RACE reads with MiXCR. This sample has over 450,000 distinct CDR3 sequences, with roughly 21% found just once. The source is an adult woman who had mild COVID-19 (a few samples of this study predate the infection). Cell type and time point are not known. The sequencing input was PBMCs or a T cell subset sorted from them (not recorded which). The chain employs TRBV7-8 and TRBJ2-7, with TRBD2 matching over 9 bases. The CDR3 sequence: CASSATSGRSYEQYF. CDR3 sequence (DNA): TGTGCCAGCAGCGCAACTAGCGGGCGCTCCTACGAGCAGTACTTC.